This T cell receptor (beta chain) was found in a study of CD8+ T cells in alopecia areata. Overall study findings and caveats: More clonal than normal scalp was lesional scalp, particularly alopecia totalis/universalis. It was observed that many expanded lesional clones persisted in scalp and blood during tofacitinib.

This clone has more than one count but fewer than ten. Its antigen remains unidentified. Other DNA sequences within the sample encode an identical CDR3. The CDR3 covers 13 residues. The V end lost 2 bases, the J end lost 0 bases, and 7 bases lay between the germline ends. The germline V gene encodes CDR1 SQVTM and CDR2 ANQGSEA. Sequencing templates came from extracted RNA that was reverse transcribed into cDNA. Sequencing used immunoSEQ multiplex PCR; TCRdb keeps in-frame clones, though not all of them. The sample has 200,000 to 250,000 clones; around two fifths are singletons. Treatment of the sample: oral pan-JAK inhibitor, 5-10 mg twice daily.

The sequence was obtained from a human donor with alopecia areata. V gene TRBV29-1 combines with J gene TRBJ1-1; D is unresolved. The sample in question was CD4+ T cells sorted from blood, obtained between weeks 30 and 35, from a patient treated with tofacitinib. CDR3 protein: CSVERRLNTEAFF. DNA of the CDR3: TGCAGCGTTGAACGCCGGTTGAACACTGAAGCTTTCTTT.